This T cell receptor (beta chain) was captured in a study of blood T cell repertoires in COVID-19 (dated by TCRdb to about 2020). The study in broad terms: Samples from collaborators originated in the United States, Italy and Spain and spanned both the acute and convalescent phases of COVID-19. The repertoires were released in a freely available public database intended as a resource for research on the immune response to SARS-CoV-2. Sample metadata almost always included a de-identified subject ID, COVID-19 status, age in years and sex. Subjects who had been exposed to COVID-19, were actively infected with it, or had recovered from it provided the deeply sampled blood TCRbeta repertoires that made up the dataset. The prospective study material was composed of cDNA or gDNA derived from T cells, B-cell-depleted T cells, or PBMCs. Where available, HLA class I and class II types were taken from metadata supplied by the sample provider and were not determined by assay-based typing. Samples came from the ongoing ImmuneRACE study (first 160 participants) plus 1,254 subjects from 6 global collaborators. Beyond this particular receptor, the publication reports: How much clinical and demographic metadata was included differed by source and by participant, and the metadata was provided uncurated.

Points on this clone: Its antigen is currently not known. At one of its ends the junction is not consistent with the germline gene, which may arise from a read error.

The immunoSEQ Assay, a bias-controlled multiplex PCR, was used to amplify TCRbeta CDR3 regions from genomic DNA. On the study's bioinformatics: The number of nucleated cells in each sample was estimated from the amplification of reference gene primers within the assay. To quantify the absolute abundance of each unique TCRbeta CDR3 rearrangement, sequence reads were collapsed and filtered. For each sample, productive Simpson clonality was calculated by taking the square root of Simpson's diversity index across productive rearrangements. TCRdb carries this immuneACCESS record with in-frame sequences only. Its versions omit some clonotypes, under half of them owing to an unresolved V gene in the studies checked, with the rest unexplained. The V and J calls and clone size were taken over from that table, and D and trimming were inferred from the DNA. The table for this sample lists 110,000 or so clones; approximately 88% of them were counted only once. The ten largest clones represent roughly 2.5% of the sample.

The germline V gene supplies CDR1 SGHVS and CDR2 FQNEAQ. The CDR3 sequence holds 12 residues, the cysteine and phenylalanine included. Here the CDR3 DNA is all that survives: 36 bases in frame from base 1. Each collaborating institution followed its own protocols to collect whole blood in K2EDTA tubes. Collaborator samples were shipped for TCRbeta analysis as frozen whole blood, isolated PBMCs, or DNA extracted from either sample type. The sequence joins TRBV7-8 to TRBJ2-5, and perhaps TRBD2 as D gene, on 5 matching bases. The origin of this receptor is a human donor in a cohort sampled during active COVID-19. Sequenced input: peripheral blood. CDR3 loop: CASSLGQRPANF. The bases read TGTGCCAGCAGCTTAGGTCAGCGGCCCGCAAACTTC.